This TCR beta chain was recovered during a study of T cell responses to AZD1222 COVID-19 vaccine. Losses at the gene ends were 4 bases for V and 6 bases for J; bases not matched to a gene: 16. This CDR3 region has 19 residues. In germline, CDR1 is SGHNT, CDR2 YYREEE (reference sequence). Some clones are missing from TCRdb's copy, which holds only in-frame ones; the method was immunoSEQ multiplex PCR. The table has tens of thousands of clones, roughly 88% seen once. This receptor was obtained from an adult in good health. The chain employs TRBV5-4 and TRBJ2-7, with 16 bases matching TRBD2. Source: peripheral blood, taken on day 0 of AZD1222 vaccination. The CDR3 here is CASSPGPTSGTSGRGEQYF. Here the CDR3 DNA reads TGTGCCAGCAGCCCCGGGCCCACCTCCGGGACTAGCGGGAGGGGCGAGCAGTACTTC.